The entry that follows covers one T cell receptor (beta chain) sequence. CD8+ and CD4+ blood T cells underwent TCR beta sequencing. This specimen comes from a study of CD8 T cells in Susac syndrome. Random hexamers served to reverse transcribe roughly 0.5 to 1 ug RNA. MiXCR, applied by TCRdb to the immunoSEQ multiplex PCR reads, yields one record per CDR3 protein. The table includes approximately 140,000 distinct CDR3 sequences, 80% detected once. This TCR derives from a human donor with multiple sclerosis. Sequencing was carried out using CD8+ T cells from PBMCs.

The CDR3 nucleotides read TGTGCCAGCAGCTTAGCGACTTTAGTTCGCTACAATGAGCAGTTCTTC. Translating it yields CASSLATLVRYNEQFF. The chain joins TRBV7-9 to TRBJ2-1; the D is unclear. Per the germline V gene, CDR1 is SEHNR and CDR2 is FQNEAQ (reference sequence). The CDR3 extends over 16 amino acids. With 0 bases removed from V and 3 bases from J, the gap between germline ends came to 12 bases.